A selection of T cell receptor beta chains follows, all from one sample in a study of blood T cells in healthy people across ages. MiXCR, run by TCRdb on the 5' RACE reads, gives a single entry per CDR3 protein. Among approximately 400,000 distinct CDR3 sequences listed, 52% were seen once. The sequencing input was blood. The source is a man aged 60 to 75 in good health. CDR3s leave out the opening cysteine and the closing phenylalanine or tryptophan. A D gene is named only where the DNA matches it firmly.

d_call	v_call	j_call	cdr3_aa
-	TRBV12-5	TRBJ2-7	ASRGAGNYEQY
-	TRBV28	TRBJ1-5	AIGGPGGNQPQH
-	TRBV4-3	TRBJ1-2	ASSQAWGAGGRYT
-	TRBV5-1	TRBJ2-1	ASSLWTGSRGHSEQF
TRBD2	TRBV3-1	TRBJ2-1	ASSQWTTSGRVHEQF
TRBD1	TRBV20-1	TRBJ1-2	SARATGGVNYGYT
-	TRBV3-1	TRBJ2-7	ASSQGYSPYEQY
TRBD2	TRBV6-1	TRBJ2-1	ASSPDGGMGNEQF
TRBD1	TRBV4-1	TRBJ2-1	ASSQRQGDNNEQF
-	TRBV20-1	TRBJ2-5	SADSINQETQY
-	TRBV29-1	TRBJ2-2	SVFDGNLNTGELF
-	TRBV6-2/TRBV6-3	TRBJ1-2	ASTSRNSNYGYT
-	TRBV27	TRBJ1-1	ASAGRPGTEAF
TRBD1	TRBV24-1	TRBJ2-5	ATEGQNQETQY
-	TRBV20-1	TRBJ1-1	SAGMPTNTEAF
TRBD1	TRBV20-1	-	SARRDRVDETQY
TRBD2	TRBV5-1	TRBJ2-3	ASSAVPGLAGGATDTQY
-	TRBV28	TRBJ1-4	ALGPREKLF
-	TRBV28	TRBJ1-2	ASIMGGRAYGYT
TRBD1	TRBV7-3	TRBJ1-2	ASSLGSAGTGVNGYT
TRBD2	TRBV6-6	TRBJ2-7	ASSSSSGRPYEQY
-	TRBV20-1	TRBJ1-1	SARAPLRGMNTEAF
-	TRBV20-1	TRBJ1-1	SARGSMTEAF
-	TRBV7-9	-	ASSLADPGRETQY
-	TRBV7-6	TRBJ2-7	ASSHRDGAYEQY
-	TRBV28	TRBJ2-7	ASSAWGTTYEQY
TRBD2	TRBV20-1	TRBJ2-7	SALPGLGSTYEQY
TRBD1	TRBV20-1	TRBJ2-2	SAGQGNTGELF
-	TRBV6-2/TRBV6-3	TRBJ1-2	ASSDAVGYGYT